These 3 T cell receptor beta chains were all obtained from the same sample, sequenced in a study of blood T cells in healthy people across ages (dated by TCRdb to 2015 to 2017). Libraries came from 5' RACE. Sequenced using an Illumina HiSeq 2500. The second PCR ran for roughly 7 to 11 cycles and used a J-beta primer mix along with a sample-barcoded 5' primer. The public reads were quality trimmed at Q25 with fastp and then assembled into clones with MiXCR by TCRdb, keeping productive beta chains. Each CDR3 protein appears once, grouped with its most common genes and DNA. This sample comprises some 550,000 distinct CDR3 sequences, roughly 48% of them detected only once. The top ten clones comprise around 25% of the sample. Sequencing input: blood. The source is an older man in good health.

This clonotype has a handful of counts. The chain employs TRBV5-1 and TRBJ1-2; no reliable D call. CDR1 and CDR2 (germline): SGHRS, YFSETQ. Trimming left V 0 bases short and J 8 bases short, with 11 bases between. The length of the CDR3 is 13 residues. The CDR3 reads CASSLDLGNGYTF. The CDR3 DNA follows: TGCGCCAGCAGCTTGGATCTGGGTAACGGCTACACCTTC.

The chain joins TRBV20-1 to TRBJ2-1; D gene uncertain. From germline, CDR1 is DFQATT and CDR2 SNEGSKA (reference sequence). The CDR3 loop spans 18 amino acids. Trimming removed 6 bases from V and 0 bases from J, with 24 bases in between. CDR3 loop: CSAPFIGRSLSSYNEQFF. As DNA, the CDR3 is TGCAGTGCCCCTTTTATAGGCCGAAGCCTTAGCTCCTACAATGAGCAGTTCTTC.

As to this clonotype: This could be a read error, since a much larger clone is one nucleotide away. The chain carries TRBV7-2 and TRBJ2-7; no definite D call. Per germline, CDR1 SGHTA and CDR2 FQGNSA. The V end was cut by 3 bases, the J end by 10 bases, with 16 bases between. The CDR3 runs to 13 residues. As DNA, the CDR3 is TGTGCCAGCAGCTTGCGACTCGGAGAGGCCCAGTACTTC. Translation gives CASSLRLGEAQYF.